The clone carrying this T cell receptor (beta chain) showed up many times. Patients with uncontrolled infections, other autoimmune diseases, pregnancy or lactation were excluded. CDR1 is SGHAT and CDR2 is FQNNGV in the germline V gene. V shed 3 bases, J shed 7 bases, and the junction held 9 bases outside the gene matches. This CDR3 is 15 amino acids long. Amplification targeted TCR beta CDR3 regions from RNA transcripts. Primed by the HTBI set, a first-round RT-PCR was run on the TCR CDR3. A single record per CDR3 protein comes from TCRdb applying MiXCR to the multiplex PCR reads. The sample holds under 300,000 distinct CDR3 sequences, approximately 12% seen once. The sample is drawn from a study of T cells in Graves' hyperthyroidism and ophthalmopathy.

The sample consisted of blood. This TCR was recovered from a woman younger than 45 with Graves' hyperthyroidism that later progressed to Graves' ophthalmopathy. The rearrangement uses TRBV11-2 and TRBJ2-1; the match to TRBD2 covers 7 bases. In DNA, the CDR3 is TGTGCCAGCAGCTTTACGGCGGGAGAGGAAAATGAGCAGTTCTTC. This encodes CASSFTAGEENEQFF.